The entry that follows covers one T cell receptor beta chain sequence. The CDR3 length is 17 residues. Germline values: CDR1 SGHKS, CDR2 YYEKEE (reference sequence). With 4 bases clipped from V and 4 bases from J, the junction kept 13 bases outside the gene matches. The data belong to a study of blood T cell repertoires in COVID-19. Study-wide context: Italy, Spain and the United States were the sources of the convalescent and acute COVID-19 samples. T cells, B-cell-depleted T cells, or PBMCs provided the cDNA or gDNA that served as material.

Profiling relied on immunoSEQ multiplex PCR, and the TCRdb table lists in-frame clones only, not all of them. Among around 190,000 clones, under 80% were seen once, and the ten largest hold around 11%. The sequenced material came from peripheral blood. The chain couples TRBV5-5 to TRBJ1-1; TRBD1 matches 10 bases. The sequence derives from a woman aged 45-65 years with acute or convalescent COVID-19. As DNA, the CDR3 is TGTGCCAGCAGCCTCCGGGACAGGGGACAAGTAAGCACTGAAGCTTTCTTT. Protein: CASSLRDRGQVSTEAFF.